This T cell receptor beta chain was recovered during a study of control samples from healthy donors and cancer patients. TCRdb's copy holds only in-frame clones and misses some; the assay was immunoSEQ multiplex PCR. The sample lists 150,000 to 200,000 clones, 91% occurring once. The CDR3 is 13 residues long. The V and J ends lost 2 bases and 8 bases, in that order; junction bases with no gene match: 5. Germline V gene lookup returns CDR1 MNHEY and CDR2 SVGAGI. This clonotype originated in a woman in her thirties in good health. V gene TRBV6-5 combines with J gene TRBJ1-2; TRBD1 matches 7 bases. Specimen: blood. The CDR3 nucleotides read TGTGCCAGCAGTTACATAACAGGGGAAGGCTACACCTTC. Translated: CASSYITGEGYTF.